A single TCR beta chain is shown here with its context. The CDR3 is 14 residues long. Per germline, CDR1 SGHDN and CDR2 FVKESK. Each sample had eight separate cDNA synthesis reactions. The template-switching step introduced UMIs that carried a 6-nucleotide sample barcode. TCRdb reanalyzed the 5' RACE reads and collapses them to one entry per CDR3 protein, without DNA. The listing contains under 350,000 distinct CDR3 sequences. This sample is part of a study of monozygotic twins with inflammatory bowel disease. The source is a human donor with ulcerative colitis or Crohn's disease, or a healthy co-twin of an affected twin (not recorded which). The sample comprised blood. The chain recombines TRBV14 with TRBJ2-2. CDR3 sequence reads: CASSQALGTGELFF.